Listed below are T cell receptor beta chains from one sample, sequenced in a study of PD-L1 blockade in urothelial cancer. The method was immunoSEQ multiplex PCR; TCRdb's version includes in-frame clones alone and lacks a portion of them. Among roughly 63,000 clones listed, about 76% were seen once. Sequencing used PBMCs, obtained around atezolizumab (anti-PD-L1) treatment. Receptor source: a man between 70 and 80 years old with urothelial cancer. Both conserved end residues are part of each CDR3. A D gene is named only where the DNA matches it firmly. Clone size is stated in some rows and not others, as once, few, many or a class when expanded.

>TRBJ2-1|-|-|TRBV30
TGTGCCTGGAGTGTAGGTTTTTTAGAAGGGGTTGAGCAGTTCTTC
CAWSVGFLEGVEQFF
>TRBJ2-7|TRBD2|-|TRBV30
TGTGCCTGGAGTAGGACGGGAGGGACGAGCGTGTACTTC
CAWSRTGGTSVYF
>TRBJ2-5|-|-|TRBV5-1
TGCGCCAGCAGCTTGTACGGCCAGGCATACCAAGAGACCCAGTACTTC
CASSLYGQAYQETQYF
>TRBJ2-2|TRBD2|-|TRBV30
TGTGCCTGGAGTGCCCGGCTTGGACTAGCGGGAGTGACCGGGGAGCTGTTTTTT
CAWSARLGLAGVTGELFF
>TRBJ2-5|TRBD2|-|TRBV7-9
TGTGCCAGCAGCTTAGATGGCGGGAGGGCCGGGACCCAGTACTTC
CASSLDGGRAGTQYF
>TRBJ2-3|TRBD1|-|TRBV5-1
TGCGCCAGCAGCACCGGGACAGGGGGCACAGATACGCAGTATTTT
CASSTGTGGTDTQYF
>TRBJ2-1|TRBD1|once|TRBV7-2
TGTGCCAGCAGCTTAAAGGGACAGGTCCACAATGAGCAGTTCTTC
CASSLKGQVHNEQFF
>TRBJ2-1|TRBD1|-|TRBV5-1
TGCGCCAGCAGCTTGGGCGGGACAGGGGGGGATGAGCAGTTCTTC
CASSLGGTGGDEQFF
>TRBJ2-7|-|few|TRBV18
TGTGCCAGCTCACCGGCGGACAACTACGAGCAGTACTTC
CASSPADNYEQYF
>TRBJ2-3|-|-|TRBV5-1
TGCGCCAGCAGCTCCGGGGGAATCGCAGATACGCAGTATTTT
CASSSGGIADTQYF
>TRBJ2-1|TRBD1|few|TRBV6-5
TGTGCCAGCAGTTCCGGACAGGGGACTGAGCAGTTCTTC
CASSSGQGTEQFF
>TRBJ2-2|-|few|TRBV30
TGTGCCTGGAGTGTAATTCGGGCCGGGGAGCTGTTTTTT
CAWSVIRAGELFF
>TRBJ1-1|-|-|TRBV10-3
TGTGCCATCAGTGAGATGGGGGGGATGAACACTGAAGCTTTCTTT
CAISEMGGMNTEAFF
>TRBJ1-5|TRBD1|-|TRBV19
TGTGCCAGTACCCCTTGGGACAGGGGAGATTATCAGCCCCAGCATTTT
CASTPWDRGDYQPQHF
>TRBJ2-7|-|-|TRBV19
TGTGCCAGTAGTATGGGGGCAGACAGGCTGTACTTC
CASSMGADRLYF
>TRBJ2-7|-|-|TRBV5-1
TGCGCCAGCAGCGAAGGAGGTTCAGGCTCCTACGAGCAGTACTTC
CASSEGGSGSYEQYF
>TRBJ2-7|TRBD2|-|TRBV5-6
TGTGCCAGCAGAACTAGCGGTCCCTACGAGCAGTACTTC
CASRTSGPYEQYF
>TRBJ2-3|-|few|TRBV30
TGTGCCTGGAGTAGGGGGAGTAGCACAGATACGCAGTATTTT
CAWSRGSSTDTQYF
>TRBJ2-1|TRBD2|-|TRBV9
TGTGCCAGCACCCCAGGTCGGACTAGCGGTTACAATGAGCAGTTCTTC
CASTPGRTSGYNEQFF
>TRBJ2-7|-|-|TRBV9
TGTGCCAGCAGCGTAGACTATGAGGTAACATCCTACGAGCAGTACTTC
CASSVDYEVTSYEQYF
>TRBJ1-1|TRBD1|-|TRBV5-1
TGCGCCAGCAGCCCCAGACAGGGGAAGAACACTGAAGCTTTCTTT
CASSPRQGKNTEAFF
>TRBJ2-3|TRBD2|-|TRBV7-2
TGTGCCAGCAGCTCAAGCGGGAGGGTAAGCACAGATACGCAGTATTTT
CASSSSGRVSTDTQYF
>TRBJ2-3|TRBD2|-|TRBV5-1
TGCGCCAGCAGCTTGGCCGGACTAGTAAGCGCAGATACGCAGTATTTT
CASSLAGLVSADTQYF
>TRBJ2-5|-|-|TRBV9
TGTGCCAGCAGCGTAGGGGCTGAGAGTCCGGAGACCCAGTACTTC
CASSVGAESPETQYF
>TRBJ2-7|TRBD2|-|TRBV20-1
TGCAGTGCTACGGGGGGCTACGAGCAGTACTTC
CSATGGYEQYF
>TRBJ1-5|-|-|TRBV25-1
TGTGCCAGCAGTGAATCGGGATTCAATCAGCCCCAGCATTTT
CASSESGFNQPQHF
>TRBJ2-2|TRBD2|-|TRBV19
TGTGCCAGTAGCGGACTAGCGGCGAACACCGGGGAGCTGTTTTTT
CASSGLAANTGELFF
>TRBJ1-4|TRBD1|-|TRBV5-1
TGCGCCAGCAGCTTGGACAGGGGAGCTGAAAAACTGTTTTTT
CASSLDRGAEKLFF
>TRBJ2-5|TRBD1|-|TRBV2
TGTGCCAGCAGTGTGGACAGGCAAGAGACCCAGTACTTC
CASSVDRQETQYF
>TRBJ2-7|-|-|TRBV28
TGTGCCAGCAGCCAGTTTAAAGGGGGTTTTTCCTACGAGCAGTACTTC
CASSQFKGGFSYEQYF
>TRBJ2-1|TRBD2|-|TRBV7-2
TGTGCCAGCAGCCCCGATAGCGGGAGGGCCTACAATGAGCAGTTCTTC
CASSPDSGRAYNEQFF
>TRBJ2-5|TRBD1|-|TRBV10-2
TGCGCCAGCAGGTCCGGGACAGGGAGGGCCCAGTACTTC
CASRSGTGRAQYF
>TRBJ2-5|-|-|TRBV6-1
TGTGCCAGCAGTGTGGTTATCGGGGAGACCCAGTACTTC
CASSVVIGETQYF
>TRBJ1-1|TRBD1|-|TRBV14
TGTGCCAGCAGGCGAACAGGGGGCACTGAAGCTTTCTTT
CASRRTGGTEAFF
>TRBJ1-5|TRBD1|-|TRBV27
TGTGCCAGCAGTTTAGGGACAGGGGGCAATCAGCCCCAGCATTTT
CASSLGTGGNQPQHF
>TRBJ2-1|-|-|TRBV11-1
TGTGCCAGCAGCTTAGTTGCGGGCGATGAGCAGTTCTTC
CASSLVAGDEQFF
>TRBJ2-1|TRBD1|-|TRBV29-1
TGCAGCCTCCAGAGGACAGGGGGAACTGAGCAGTTCTTC
CSLQRTGGTEQFF
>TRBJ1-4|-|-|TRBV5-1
TGCGCCAGCAGCTTAGGGCCGGGGAGGGACGAAAAACTGTTTTTT
CASSLGPGRDEKLFF
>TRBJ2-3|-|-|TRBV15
TGTGCCACCAGCAGAGCTAGCACAGATACGCAGTATTTT
CATSRASTDTQYF
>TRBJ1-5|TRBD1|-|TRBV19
TGTGCCAGGCCCTCTAGGCGACAGGGGAAACAGCCCCAGCATTTT
CARPSRRQGKQPQHF
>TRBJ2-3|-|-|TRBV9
TGTGCCAGCAGCGTATCTAGCACAGATACGCAGTATTTT
CASSVSSTDTQYF
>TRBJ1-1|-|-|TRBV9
TGTGCCAGCAGTGATCTAGGAGGGTTGGGCACTGAAGCTTTCTTT
CASSDLGGLGTEAFF
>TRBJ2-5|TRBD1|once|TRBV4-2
TGTGCCAGCAGCCGCCATAAGGGACAGGGACTCCAAGAGACCCAGTACTTC
CASSRHKGQGLQETQYF
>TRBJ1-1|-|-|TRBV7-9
TGTGCCACCCTCCCAGGCTTTGGGAGAAAGGGCACTGAAGCTTTCTTT
CATLPGFGRKGTEAFF
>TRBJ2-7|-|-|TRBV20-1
TGCAGTGCTAATGCGGGCCTCGAGCAGTACTTC
CSANAGLEQYF
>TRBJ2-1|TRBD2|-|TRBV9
TGTGCCAGCAGCGAGCTACTAGCGGGAGGGAAGAGTGAGCAGTTCTTC
CASSELLAGGKSEQFF
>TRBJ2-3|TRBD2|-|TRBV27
TGTGCCAGCAGTCTAGCGGGAGCGGGAGATACGCAGTATTTT
CASSLAGAGDTQYF
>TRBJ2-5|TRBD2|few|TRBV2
TGTGCCAGCAGACCCGGGACTAGCTCTCTTAAGACCCAGTACTTC
CASRPGTSSLKTQYF
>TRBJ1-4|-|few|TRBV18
TGTGCCAGCTCACCACCTCTCACATCTAATGAAAAACTGTTTTTT
CASSPPLTSNEKLFF
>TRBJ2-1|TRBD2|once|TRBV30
TGTGCCTGGAGTCGCCGGGGGGGGGATGAGCAGTTCTTC
CAWSRRGGDEQFF
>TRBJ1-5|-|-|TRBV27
TGTGCCAGCAGGTCAGGGCATCAGCCCCAGCATTTT
CASRSGHQPQHF
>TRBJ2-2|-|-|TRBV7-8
TGTGCCAGCAGCTTCCGGGAACCCGGGGAGCTGTTTTTT
CASSFREPGELFF
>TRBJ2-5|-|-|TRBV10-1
TGCGCCAGCAGTCGGGGAGAGACCCAGTACTTC
CASSRGETQYF
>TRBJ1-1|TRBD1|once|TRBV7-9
TGTGCCAGCAGCGCCCGGGACAGGGGACGGCCTGAAGCTTTCTTT
CASSARDRGRPEAFF
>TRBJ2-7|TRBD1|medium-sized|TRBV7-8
TGTGCCAGCAGCCCGGGACAGGGACTCCACGAGCAGTACTTC
CASSPGQGLHEQYF
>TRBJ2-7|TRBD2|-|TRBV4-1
TGCGCCAGCAGCCAAGAAGGAGGACTAGCGGGGTACTACGAGCAGTACTTC
CASSQEGGLAGYYEQYF
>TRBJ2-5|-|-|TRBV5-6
TGTGCCAGCACCAGGGGGGTGGGGGCGCGGGGTTACCAAGAGACCCAGTACTTC
CASTRGVGARGYQETQYF
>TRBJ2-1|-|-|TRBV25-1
TGTGCCAGCAGAGGATGGGGGGACGGGTACAATGAGCAGTTCTTC
CASRGWGDGYNEQFF
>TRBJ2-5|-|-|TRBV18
TGTGCCAGCTCACCCGGGACTTATAAAGGGGAGACCCAGTACTTC
CASSPGTYKGETQYF
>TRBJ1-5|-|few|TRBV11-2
TGTGCCAGCAGCCGAGACTATTACAGCAATCAGCCCCAGCATTTT
CASSRDYYSNQPQHF